This entry concerns a single T cell receptor beta chain. Its antigen remains unknown. The sample comes from a study of T cells after yellow fever vaccination. Whole-study context: Researchers used SMART-Seq v4 Ultra Low Input to prepare fractions that had low cell numbers. General study points: Once the booster was given, most primary-vaccination clones reappeared, at 95% to 98% for CD4 and roughly 86% for CD8. From the bulk population, abundant clonotypes could contaminate and appear within FACS-sorted repertoires. Just a small share of clonotypes turned up in the CD4 compartment as well as the CD8 compartment.

TCRdb reprocessed the 5' RACE reads with MiXCR, giving one entry per CDR3 protein. The repertoire has under 350,000 distinct CDR3 sequences, approximately 4% of them found once; the top ten carry approximately 23%. V was clipped by 0 bases and J by 2 bases, with 8 bases between them. Germline V lookup: CDR1 LGHNA, CDR2 YSLEER. CDR3 length: 15 amino acids. The clonotype was recovered from a man aged 18 to 30 who received the YFV17D yellow fever vaccine. The material was PBMCs, obtained 5 days after the yellow fever booster vaccination. The chain links TRBV4-3 to TRBJ1-5; the D is unclear. The CDR3 nucleotides are TGCGCCAGCAGCCAAGAAAGCGGGCGCAATCAGCCCCAGCATTTT. As protein: CASSQESGRNQPQHF.